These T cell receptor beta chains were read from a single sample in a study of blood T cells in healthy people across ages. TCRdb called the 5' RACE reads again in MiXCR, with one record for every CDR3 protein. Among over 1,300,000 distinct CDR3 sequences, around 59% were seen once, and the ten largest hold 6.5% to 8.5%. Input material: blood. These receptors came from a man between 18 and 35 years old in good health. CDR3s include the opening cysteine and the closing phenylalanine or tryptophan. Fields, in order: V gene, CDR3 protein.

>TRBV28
CASSAPASYEQYF
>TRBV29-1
CSVSYPTYNEQFF
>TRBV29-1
CSFSGQGHTEAFF
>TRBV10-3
CTVSETSGTGDTQYF
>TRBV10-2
CASSEPGLNIQYF
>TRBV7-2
CATETVDNSPLHF
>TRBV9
CASSVVAGGPGEQFF
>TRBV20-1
CSARALVGRDDEQYF
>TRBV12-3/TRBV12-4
CASSLGGSLAGRQETQYF
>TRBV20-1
CSARTGGYQPQHF
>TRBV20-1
CSAWGGRTSGIDEQFF
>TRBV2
CASLRRDSPMNTEAFF
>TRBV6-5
CASFKASGDQETQYF
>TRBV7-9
CASSSPVLGGAGVEAFF
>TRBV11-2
CASSLVRVVSYNEQFF
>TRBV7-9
CASTGQAGEQFF
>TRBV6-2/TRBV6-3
CASSSLGMIYGYTF
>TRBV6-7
CASSFSARDQYF
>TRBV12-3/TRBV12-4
CASRGQGIEQYF
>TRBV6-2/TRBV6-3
CASSYGRSEQYF
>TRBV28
CAGTLPGWETQYF
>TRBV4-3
CASSQDRYQSYEQYF
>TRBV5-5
CASSDEAGNGYTF
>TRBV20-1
CSARLRDSVGYEQYF
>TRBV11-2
CASSLAFLEETQYF
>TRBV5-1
CPSSLISGELFF
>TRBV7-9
CASTRGGPLAGHTDTQYF
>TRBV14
CASSQDSYSTDTQYF
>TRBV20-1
CSARVARSSYEQYF
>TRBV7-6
CASSLAGLAGGSTDTQYF
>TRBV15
CATSRDNEIGVRHF
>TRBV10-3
CAISDRDRRRDEQYF
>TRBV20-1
CSARDLWQGGGYTF
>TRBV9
CASSARQSGAVKATEAFF
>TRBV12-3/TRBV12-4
CASTRTGRGEQFF
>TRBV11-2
CASSTGQGDYGYTF
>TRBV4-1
CASSQRAAQSSYEQYF
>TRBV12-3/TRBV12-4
CASSLANRPNSPLHF
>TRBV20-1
CSARGPGQGLDEQYF
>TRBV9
CASSGGNFVPVTGYTF
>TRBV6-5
CASSSFRDTVTYEQYF
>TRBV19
CASREDRGSATYEQYF
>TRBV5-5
CASSIWVGGELFF
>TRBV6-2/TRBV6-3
CASSSDGFSEQYF
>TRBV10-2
CATYSLGGEQYF
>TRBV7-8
CASSADTLDTQYF
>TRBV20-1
CSAAGPTYEQYF